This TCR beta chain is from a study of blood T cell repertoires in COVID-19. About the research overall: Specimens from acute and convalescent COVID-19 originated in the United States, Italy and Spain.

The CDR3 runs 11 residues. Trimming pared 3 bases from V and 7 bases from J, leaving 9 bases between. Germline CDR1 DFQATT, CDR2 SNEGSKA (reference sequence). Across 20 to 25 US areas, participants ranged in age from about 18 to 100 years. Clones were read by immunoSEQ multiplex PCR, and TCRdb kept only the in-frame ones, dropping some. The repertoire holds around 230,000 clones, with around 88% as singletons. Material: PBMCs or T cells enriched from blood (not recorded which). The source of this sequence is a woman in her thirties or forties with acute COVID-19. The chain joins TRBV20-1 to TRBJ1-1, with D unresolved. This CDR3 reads CSASRSNEAFF. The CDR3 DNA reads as TGCAGTGCTAGTCGGAGCAATGAAGCTTTCTTT.